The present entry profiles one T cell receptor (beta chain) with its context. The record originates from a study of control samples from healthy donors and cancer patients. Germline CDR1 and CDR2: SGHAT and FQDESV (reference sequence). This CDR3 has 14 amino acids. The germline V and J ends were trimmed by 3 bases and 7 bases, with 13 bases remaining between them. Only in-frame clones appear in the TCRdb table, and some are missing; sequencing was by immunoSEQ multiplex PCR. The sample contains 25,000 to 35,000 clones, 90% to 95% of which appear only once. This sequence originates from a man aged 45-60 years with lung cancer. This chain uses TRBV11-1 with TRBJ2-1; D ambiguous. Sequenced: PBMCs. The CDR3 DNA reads TGTGCCAGCAGCTTTCGCCTAGGTTTGAATGAGCAGTTCTTC. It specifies CASSFRLGLNEQFF.